The present TCR beta chain was sequenced within a study of blood T cells in healthy people across ages. The study, taken as a whole, reports: Long-lived and aged donors differed, with more naive CD4+ cells and higher diversity in the long-lived. The authors considered diversity estimates from one million T cells to be underestimates.

V trimming: 5 bases; J trimming: 4 bases; junction bases outside the gene matches: 7. This CDR3 has 16 residues. The germline V gene has CDR1 SGHTA and CDR2 FQGTGA. The use of a sample-barcoded 5' primer and a J-beta primer mix characterized a second PCR of 7 to 11 cycles. TCRdb called the 5' RACE reads again in MiXCR, with one record for every CDR3 protein. The table has nearly 800,000 distinct CDR3 sequences, roughly 25% seen once. In regard to this clonotype: No antigen is known for it.

In addition, the sample was reused for a study of T cells of mothers and their children. From that report: Donors comprised a few healthy Caucasian mothers plus their six children. Related mother-child pairs shared slightly more overlap than unrelated pairs, but the difference was non-significant.

The sample consisted of blood. This receptor was obtained from a boy between 5 and 17 years old in good health. The rearrangement uses TRBV7-3 and TRBJ2-5, with 13 bases fitting TRBD2. The CDR3, as DNA: TGTGCCAGCAGCCCCGGACTAGCGGGAGCGGGAGAGACCCAGTACTTC. It is translated as CASSPGLAGAGETQYF.